These 14 T cell receptor beta chains originate from one sample sequenced in a study of radiation and T cells in renal cell carcinoma. Libraries were prepared by immunoSEQ multiplex PCR; TCRdb keeps only in-frame clonotypes and omits some of them. This sample has 130,000 or so clones, with approximately 91% found just once. Time point reported: baseline pretreatment blood. The sample's treatment: 15 Gy SBRT to primary tumor, nephrectomy 4 weeks later. The source material was blood, sampled from a patient whose treatment included radiotherapy and nephrectomy. The receptors stem from a woman aged 50 to 60 with renal cell carcinoma.

This sequence joins TRBV7-9 and TRBJ2-3; D unresolved. V was trimmed by 1 base and J by 2 bases, leaving 10 bases between them. Germline values: CDR1 SEHNR, CDR2 FQNEAQ (reference sequence). The CDR3 is 15 residues long. DNA for the CDR3: TGTGCCAGCAGCTTAGGTAGGCGGTACACAGATACGCAGTATTTT. This sequence encodes CASSLGRRYTDTQYF.

The rearrangement links TRBV9 to TRBJ1-1; D is perhaps TRBD1 (5 bases). V dropped 4 bases and J dropped 2 bases, with 15 bases sitting between them. The V gene's germline CDR1 is SGDLS and CDR2 YYNGEE. This CDR3 is 15 amino acids long. The CDR3 spells CASSPHPQGNTEAFF. In DNA, the CDR3 is TGTGCCAGCAGCCCTCACCCCCAGGGAAACACTGAAGCTTTCTTT.

This sequence joins TRBV7-5 and TRBJ1-2. TRBV7-5 is a recognized pseudogene. The CDR3 is 15 amino acids. The CDR3, as DNA: TGTGCCGAGTACGGGACTCTTAAATTAGCCTCTGGCTACACCTTC. Translating gives CAEYGTLKLASGYTF.

This chain joins TRBV2 and TRBJ1-1; TRBD1 is a possible D gene (5 bases). Deletions cut 7 bases from V and 4 bases from J, with 16 bases between. This CDR3 contains 14 residues. Germline CDR1 SNHLY, CDR2 FYNNEI. The CDR3 bases are TGTGCCAGCATGCTAGAGGCAGGGAGCACTGAAGCTTTCTTT. It codes for CASMLEAGSTEAFF.

The chain combines TRBV6-6 with TRBJ2-5; D is perhaps TRBD2 (6 bases). V was shortened by 4 bases and J by 1 base, with 10 bases between the two germline ends. The CDR3 consists of 14 residues. Germline V gene lookup returns CDR1 MNHNY and CDR2 SVGAGI (reference sequence). CDR3 nucleotides: TGTGCCAGCAGTTTCTCCGGGGGCCAAGAGACCCAGTACTTC. It translates to CASSFSGGQETQYF.

This chain connects TRBV7-9 to TRBJ2-2; D may be TRBD1 (6 bases). Looked up from germline, CDR1 is SEHNR and CDR2 is FQNEAQ (reference sequence). The CDR3 length is 17 residues. V was trimmed by 4 bases and J by 6 bases, leaving 21 bases between them. The CDR3 DNA follows: TGTGCCAGCAGCTCATATCGTCAGGGGCAGTCTGCCGGGGAGCTGTTTTTT. This encodes CASSSYRQGQSAGELFF.

This clone was picked up one time. The rearrangement joins TRBV5-4 to TRBJ2-5; D not certain. Germline values: CDR1 SGHNT, CDR2 YYREEE (reference sequence). This CDR3 contains 14 residues. The ends were cut back, 2 bases at V and 4 bases at J, with 12 bases in the middle. The CDR3 nucleotides read TGTGCCAGCAGCTTATCGAGTTCTACAGAGACCCAGTACTTC. It specifies CASSLSSSTETQYF.

The chain recombines TRBV9 with TRBJ2-7; TRBD1 matches at 7 bases. Germline V gene lookup returns CDR1 SGDLS and CDR2 YYNGEE. The V gene end was trimmed by 4 bases and the J gene end by 0 bases; junction bases not matched to a gene: 7. This CDR3 has 15 amino acids. The CDR3 protein is CASSPLGQHSYEQYF. As DNA, the CDR3 is TGTGCCAGCAGCCCCCTGGGACAGCACTCCTACGAGCAGTACTTC.

The CDR3 region is CAWNVRDTQYF. CDR3 sequence (DNA): TGTGCCTGGAACGTGAGAGATACGCAGTATTTT. J is TRBJ2-3 and V is TRBV30, with unresolved D. Germline values: CDR1 GTSNPN, CDR2 SVGIG (reference sequence). CDR3 length: 11 amino acids. V was shortened by 4 bases and J by 5 bases, with 7 bases between the two germline ends.

The gene calls are TRBV18 and TRBJ2-3; a weak D match, TRBD1 (5 bases). The germline gives CDR1 KGHSH, CDR2 LQKENI. The CDR3 runs to 16 residues. Between the trimmed V and J ends, which lost 3 bases and 1 base, there was a span of 14 bases. CDR3: CASSPWQGWGTDTQYF. The DNA for the CDR3 is TGTGCCAGCTCACCTTGGCAGGGATGGGGCACAGATACGCAGTATTTT.

A few counts support this clone. This rearrangement joins TRBV9 to TRBJ2-2; D ambiguous. The CDR3 covers 14 residues. CDR1 and CDR2 from the germline V gene are SGDLS and YYNGEE. V was shortened by 1 base and J by 3 bases, with 7 bases between the two germline ends. CDR3 coding DNA: TGTGCCAGCAGCGTAAGAGCGTACACCGGGGAGCTGTTTTTT. This codes for CASSVRAYTGELFF. Looking up the rest from reference TRBV9 and TRBJ2-2 gives the full variable domain: DSGVTQTPKHLITATGQRVTLRCSPRSGDLSVYWYQQSLDQGLQFLIQYYNGEERAKGNILERFSAQQFPDLHSELNLSSLELGDSALYFCASSVRAYTGELFFGEGSRLTVL.

J is TRBJ2-1 and V is TRBV7-8; unclear D gene. CDR1 and CDR2 from the germline V gene are SGHVS and FQNEAQ. The CDR3 consists of 15 residues. V gave up 2 bases and J gave up 4 bases, with 12 bases separating them. CDR3 protein: CASSLYATVYNEQFF. CDR3 sequence (DNA): TGTGCCAGCAGCTTATACGCGACGGTATACAATGAGCAGTTCTTC.

The CDR3 loop is CASSYMMSDGYTF. In nucleotides, the CDR3 is TGTGCCAGCAGTTACATGATGTCGGATGGCTACACCTTC. This chain connects TRBV6-5 to TRBJ1-2; D is unresolved. The germline gives CDR1 MNHEY, CDR2 SVGAGI. The CDR3 is 13 residues long. Trimming removed 2 bases from V and 6 bases from J, with 10 bases in between.

The chain links TRBV15 to TRBJ2-5; maybe TRBD1 (5 bases). The V end lost 3 bases, the J end lost 1 base, and 9 bases lay between the germline ends. Germline CDR1 LNHNV, CDR2 YYDKDF (reference sequence). CDR3 length: 14 residues. CDR3 amino acids: CATSSRTLQETQYF. The CDR3 region has the DNA TGTGCCACCAGCAGTCGGACACTCCAAGAGACCCAGTACTTC.